What follows is one T cell receptor (beta chain) and its context. No cognate antigen has been identified for it. No much larger clone is present one base from it, and per-base qualities are unavailable. The trial excluded patients who had a history of autoimmune disease or were on systemic immunosuppression. Peripheral blood for TCR sequencing was drawn from every dose cohort at baseline, at cycle 4 day 1 and at cycle 7 day 1. The samples were taken from a phase I, first-in-human, multicenter, open-label dose-escalation trial of ivuxolimab. Adults with locally advanced or metastatic melanoma, renal cell, hepatocellular, or head and neck squamous cell carcinoma were enrolled in the trial. Before TCR sequencing, CD4+ T cells and CD8+ T cells from peripheral blood were sorted into separate populations. The sample originates from a study of OX40 agonist ivuxolimab in advanced cancers. Some background on the complete study: Ivuxolimab was an agonistic, fully human IgG2 monoclonal antibody directed against OX40 (CD134), a costimulatory receptor. Intravenous ivuxolimab was administered to patients every 2 weeks at six dose levels: 0.01, 0.1, 0.3, 1.5, 3 and 10 mg/kg. Of the roughly 50 dose-escalation patients, hepatocellular carcinoma was present in 19, melanoma in approximately 15, renal cell carcinoma in 9 and head and neck cancer in 9. A male proportion of 82.7% and a mean age of roughly 55 years, ranging from roughly 20 to 80, were recorded for the dose-escalation cohort. Patients were allowed to have had prior anti-PD-1, anti-PD-L1 or anti-CTLA-4 therapy, and 40% of the dose-escalation patients had been treated with checkpoint inhibitors. Three dose-escalation patients achieved partial responses, one with hepatocellular carcinoma and two with cutaneous melanoma. Peripheral TCRbeta sequencing aimed to test whether ivuxolimab altered TCR sequence diversity and caused clonal T-cell expansion. The paper covers the monotherapy dose-escalation part of the phase I ivuxolimab trial, which included N ≈ 54 patients. Here is what the overall study found, with its caveats: At doses from 0.1 to 3.0 mg/kg, clonal expansion was seen in both CD4+ and CD8+ blood T cells between baseline and week 6. The antigen specificity of the peripheral T cells that underwent clonal expansion was not determined. Partial responders in the 0.1-3.0 mg/kg groups had among the lowest normalized peripheral clonal expansion, especially among CD8+ T cells. Low levels of normalized T-cell clonal expansion were also seen in some nonresponding patients. On average, CD8+ T cells showed more expanded clones than CD4+ T cells after ivuxolimab.

The CDR3 goes from the cysteine to the phenylalanine over 16 residues. Here the CDR3 DNA is all that survives: 48 bases in frame from base 1. V and J are trimmed by 0 bases and 5 bases, and the gene matches miss 10 bases of the junction. The germline V gene (reference sequence) gives CDR1 as MNHNY and CDR2 as SVGAGI. Genomic DNA was isolated from the sorted cells so that the TCRbeta CDR3 region could be sequenced. TCRbeta CDR3 regions were sequenced using the immunoSEQ Assay. TCRdb mirrors the immuneACCESS table, restricted to in-frame sequences. Some clones are absent from its copies; in checked studies, under half trace to an unresolved V gene, and the reason for the others is unknown. The sample includes 35,000 or so clones, with around 80% observed a single time. In total, the top ten clones hold approximately 18% of the sample.

The sample consisted of CD4+ or CD8+ T cells sorted from blood, taken in a trial of the OX40 agonist ivuxolimab. This clonotype was sampled from an adult with an advanced solid tumor such as melanoma, head and neck, liver or kidney cancer. This receptor chain uses TRBV6-6 and TRBJ2-7; a stretch of 7 junction bases matches TRBD1. CDR3 loop: CASSYSPDRKFNEQYF. The bases are TGTGCCAGCAGTTACTCACCGGACAGGAAGTTCAACGAGCAGTACTTC.